The clone carrying this TCR beta chain showed up just a few times. This specimen comes from a study of blood T cells in healthy people across ages. The authors ran a second PCR of 7 to 11 cycles using a sample-barcoded 5' primer and a J-beta primer mix. TCRdb called the 5' RACE reads again in MiXCR, with one record for every CDR3 protein. The sample consists of 800,000 or so distinct CDR3 sequences, approximately 25% of them appearing once. From germline, CDR1 is LGHNA and CDR2 YSLEER. Trimming removed 0 bases at V and 0 bases at J, with 10 bases between. CDR3 length equals 16 residues. These records were also assigned to another study, of T cells of mothers and their children. This second study notes: From each mother came over 10 million TCR beta CDR3 reads, and from each child came 3 million to 3.5 million.

This chain joins TRBV4-3 and TRBJ2-3, with no clear D. The sample comprised blood. The sequence was obtained from a boy aged 10-17 years in good health. CDR3 bases: TGCGCCAGCAGCCAAGATCGTAAGAGAAGCACAGATACGCAGTATTTT. This sequence encodes CASSQDRKRSTDTQYF.